This TCR beta chain was captured by sequencing in a study of blood T cell repertoires in COVID-19. For the study at large: In each case, the material was cDNA or gDNA derived from T cells, B-cell-depleted T cells, or PBMCs.

There are a few counts of this clone. Germline V gives CDR1 KGHSH, CDR2 LQKENI. This CDR3 contains 14 residues. V was shortened by 6 bases and J by 5 bases, with 14 bases between the two germline ends. The table came from immunoSEQ multiplex PCR; TCRdb's copy has only in-frame clones and leaves some out. Among about 300,000 clones listed, 85% to 90% were seen once. This sequence was found in a man in his 70s with acute or convalescent COVID-19. The sample taken for sequencing was peripheral blood. This sequence joins TRBV18 and TRBJ1-5; TRBD1 is a possible D gene (6 bases). This CDR3 reads CASSATGVYQPQHF. The CDR3, as DNA: TGTGCCAGCTCCGCGACAGGTGTCTATCAGCCCCAGCATTTT.